These T cell receptor beta chains were read from a single sample in a study of cytomegalovirus exposure and HLA in healthy donors. Using immunoSEQ multiplex PCR, the repertoire was profiled, and TCRdb retains in-frame clones only, with some absent. The data show roughly 200,000 clones, around 86% seen once. The sequenced material came from PBMCs. These receptors originate from a man aged 45 to 65 in good health and CMV-seronegative. Each CDR3 is given with its conserved first and last residue. The D gene is left open where the match is weak. Not every row has a clone size; where given, it reads once, few, many or a size class.

d_call | j_call | v_call | clone_size | cdr3_nt | cdr3_aa
TRBD1 | TRBJ1-2 | TRBV27 | . | TGTGCCAGCAGGGGCCGGGACAGGGGGTACTTGAGCTATGGCTACACCTTC | CASRGRDRGYLSYGYTF
. | TRBJ1-5 | TRBV21-1 | once | TGTGCCAGCACCCTACCGGGACACCGTAGCTTTTGCAATCAGCCCCAGCATTTT | CASTLPGHRSFCNQPQHF
TRBD2 | TRBJ2-1 | TRBV30 | . | TGTGCCGTCCGCTGGGGGACTAGCGGGAACAATGAGCAGTTCTTC | CAVRWGTSGNNEQFF
TRBD2 | TRBJ2-7 | TRBV2 | . | TGTGCCAGCGGGGCGGGAGGCAGAAACTACGAGCAGTACTTC | CASGAGGRNYEQYF
. | TRBJ2-2 | TRBV7-7 | . | TGTGCTAGCAGCCGTGACAGAATCCTTACCGGGGAGCTGTTTTTT | CASSRDRILTGELFF
. | TRBJ1-1 | TRBV25-1 | . | TGTGCCAGCATCGCGGGGAGGGTGGATGAAGCTTTCTTT | CASIAGRVDEAFF
. | TRBJ1-2 | TRBV11-2 | . | TGTGCCAGCAGCATCGGACACTATGGCTACACCTTT | CASSIGHYGYTF
. | TRBJ1-5 | TRBV28 | . | TGTGCCAGCACCCTCGGAACAGCCCCAAGGGGTCAGCCCCAGCATTTT | CASTLGTAPRGQPQHF
. | TRBJ1-2 | TRBV5-1 | . | TGCGCCAGCAGCTTGGGACAGGTAAAAGGGTATGGCTACGCCTTC | CASSLGQVKGYGYAF
TRBD1 | TRBJ1-5 | TRBV4-3 | . | TGCGCCAGCAGCCCCGGGACAGGGTTCAGGCAGCCCCAGCATTTT | CASSPGTGFRQPQHF
TRBD2 | TRBJ2-5 | TRBV7-2 | . | TGTGCCAGCAGCCTATATCCTACGGGGGGGCAAGAGACCCAGTACTTC | CASSLYPTGGQETQYF
. | TRBJ1-1 | TRBV10-3 | . | TGTGCCATCAGCACACAGACAGGGAACACTGAAGCTTTCTTT | CAISTQTGNTEAFF
TRBD1 | TRBJ2-5 | TRBV2 | . | TGTGCCAGCAGACCGGGACAGGGACCCCAAGAGACCCAGTACTTC | CASRPGQGPQETQYF
. | TRBJ1-5 | TRBV4-1 | few | TGCGCCAGCAGCCAGACAGTTAATAGCAATCAGCCCCAGCATTTT | CASSQTVNSNQPQHF
. | TRBJ1-2 | TRBV29-1 | once | TGCAGCGTTGACAATACGGGGCGGGGGGGCTACACCTTC | CSVDNTGRGGYTF
TRBD2 | TRBJ2-7 | TRBV7-2 | . | TGTGCACAGGCTAGCGGCCCGGGGGAGCAGTACTTC | CAQASGPGEQYF
. | TRBJ1-1 | TRBV5-1 | . | TGCGCCAGCAGCTCGCCCGGGGCCACTTGGGGGGACACTGAAGCTTTCTTT | CASSSPGATWGDTEAFF
. | TRBJ1-1 | TRBV28 | . | TGTGCCACTAAGGCCCCGGGGGGCACTGAAGCTTTCTTT | CATKAPGGTEAFF
. | TRBJ2-5 | TRBV7-3 | . | TGTGCCAGCAGCCCTTCCGGAGTTCAGGAGACCCAGTACTTC | CASSPSGVQETQYF
. | TRBJ2-2 | TRBV19 | . | TGTGCCAGTACCTACTCCGGGGAGCTGTTTTTT | CASTYSGELFF
TRBD2 | TRBJ2-7 | TRBV19 | once | TGTGCCAGTAGTCCTAATAAGGGACTAGCGGAAACGGAGCAGTACTTC | CASSPNKGLAETEQYF
TRBD2 | TRBJ2-7 | TRBV6-6 | . | TGTGCCAGCAGTTCACCGGGACTAGCGGGCCACGAGCAGTACTTC | CASSSPGLAGHEQYF
. | TRBJ1-1 | TRBV9 | few | TGTGCCAGCAGCGTAGGGAGCAGGGGAGTCACTGAAGCTTTCTTT | CASSVGSRGVTEAFF
TRBD1 | TRBJ2-5 | TRBV5-1 | . | TGCGCCAGCAGCTCCGGACAGGGACAAGAGACCCAGTACTTC | CASSSGQGQETQYF
. | TRBJ1-1 | TRBV13 | . | TGTGCCAGCAGCACCCGCCGGGGTGAAGCTTTCTTT | CASSTRRGEAFF
TRBD2 | TRBJ2-1 | TRBV7-2 | . | TGTGCCAGCAGCTTTAGCGGGAACTCCTACAATGAGCAGTTCTTC | CASSFSGNSYNEQFF
TRBD1 | TRBJ1-2 | TRBV19 | . | TGTGCCAGTAGTGAACAGGGGACCTATGGCTACACCTTC | CASSEQGTYGYTF
. | TRBJ2-7 | TRBV2 | . | TGTGCCAGCAGTCGGTCCGGGGACTACGAGCAGTACTTC | CASSRSGDYEQYF
TRBD1 | TRBJ2-7 | TRBV4-1 | . | TGCGCCAGCAGCCAGGACAGGATCTACGAGCAGTACTTC | CASSQDRIYEQYF
. | TRBJ2-2 | TRBV4-2 | . | TGTGCCAGCAGCCAAGGGGCTGAGATCACCGGGGAGCTGTTTTTT | CASSQGAEITGELFF
TRBD1 | TRBJ1-6 | TRBV6-1 | . | TGTGCCGGCAGCTACGACAGGGCCCCGTTCGCACCCCTCCACTTT | CAGSYDRAPFAPLHF
. | TRBJ1-6 | TRBV11-1 | . | TGTGCCAGCAGCTTCTCGGACTCAGGAACCCTCCACTTT | CASSFSDSGTLHF
. | TRBJ2-1 | TRBV7-2 | . | TGTGCCAGCAGCTTATTACAGAGCCTATACAATGAGCAGTTCTTC | CASSLLQSLYNEQFF
. | TRBJ2-7 | TRBV15 | . | TGTGCCACCAGCAGAGATAGGGGACACCTGTTCTACGAGCAGTACTTC | CATSRDRGHLFYEQYF
TRBD2 | TRBJ2-5 | TRBV6-1 | . | TGTGCCAGCAGTGATCCTAGCGGGAGACCCTGGGAGACCCAGTACTTC | CASSDPSGRPWETQYF